The TCR beta chain under discussion was sequenced for a study of beta chain features in type 1 diabetes. As to this clone: Its antigen remains unknown.

Sorted CD4+ subsets: naive, central memory, regulatory, stem cell-like memory (CD45RO/CCR7/CD25/CD127/CD95/CD27 panel). This CDR3 is 13 amino acids long. The J segment lost 13 bases and the V segment lost 4 bases, leaving 7 bases of the junction unmatched. CDR1 is SGHRS and CDR2 is YFSETQ in the germline V gene. Broader study findings: The study found moderately but significantly shorter TCRB CDR3s in all four CD4+ subsets of Type 1 diabetes patients.

Expressed TCRB transcripts were sequenced because the isolated RNA had all been reverse transcribed beforehand. Here immunoSEQ multiplex PCR was the method, and the copy in TCRdb shows in-frame clones only, minus some. The sample lists tens of thousands of clones, approximately 61% seen once, with around 1.7% in the top ten. V is TRBV5-1 and J is TRBJ1-6, with 8 bases that match TRBD1. The receptor's source is a man aged 25-45 years with type 1 diabetes. Some clones in this sample may be carry-over from other donors' samples. Sequencing input: Tregs from blood. Written as DNA, the CDR3 is TGCGCCAGCAGCCAAGACAGGGGACTCCCCCTCCACTTT. It translates to CASSQDRGLPLHF.